The rows below give T cell receptor beta chains drawn from one sample of a study of T cells in Graves' hyperthyroidism and ophthalmopathy. MiXCR was run by TCRdb on the multiplex PCR reads, yielding one entry per CDR3 protein. The data contain a few hundred thousand distinct CDR3 sequences, 46% of them singletons. Sequenced material: peripheral blood or thyroid tissue (not recorded which). Source of these receptors: an adult woman with Graves' disease, either hyperthyroidism or ophthalmopathy (not recorded which). CDR3s include the opening cysteine and the closing phenylalanine or tryptophan. D genes are given only for firm matches. The size entry is marked missing in some rows and otherwise reads once, few, many or a size class.

TRBJ1-1,-,TRBV25-1,-,CASSDRRSAEAFF,TGTGCCAGCAGTGACAGAAGATCGGCTGAAGCTTTCTTT
TRBJ2-7,TRBD1,TRBV20-1,many,CSAPRTGWSEQYF,TGCAGTGCTCCGAGGACAGGGTGGTCGGAGCAGTACTTC
TRBJ1-4,TRBD1,TRBV2,-,CASSVNRGANEKLFF,TGTGCCAGCAGCGTTAACAGGGGCGCCAATGAAAAACTGTTTTTT
TRBJ2-7,TRBD2,TRBV7-9,few,CASSLRLAGVAEQYF,TGTGCCAGCAGCCTCAGACTAGCGGGAGTGGCCGAGCAGTACTTC
TRBJ1-4,-,TRBV6-6,few,CASSPSLNVGLGLDLFF,TGTGCCAGCAGTCCAAGTCTAAATGTGGGACTGGGGTTAGATCTGTTTTTT
TRBJ1-1,TRBD1,TRBV20-1,many,CSAPTGLGSTEAFF,TGCAGTGCGCCGACAGGGTTAGGGTCCACTGAAGCTTTCTTT
TRBJ2-7,TRBD2,TRBV10-3,-,CATHGSGGRARPHYEQYF,TGTGCCACCCATGGATCGGGCGGGAGGGCCCGTCCCCACTACGAGCAGTACTTC
TRBJ2-3,-,TRBV24-1,-,CATSTGVKGDTQYF,TGTGCCACCAGTACGGGAGTAAAGGGAGATACGCAGTATTTT
TRBJ2-1,TRBD1,TRBV10-3,-,CAIKQFEGTGGEYNEQFF,TGTGCCATCAAACAATTTGAGGGGACAGGGGGGGAGTACAATGAGCAGTTCTTC
TRBJ1-5,-,TRBV20-1,-,CSARPGEDSNQPQHF,TGCAGTGCTAGACCAGGGGAGGATAGCAATCAGCCCCAGCATTTT
TRBJ2-7,TRBD1,TRBV2,-,CASSETGQGVDEQYF,TGTGCCAGCAGTGAGACGGGACAGGGTGTTGACGAGCAGTACTTC
TRBJ2-5,-,TRBV6-1,-,CASNSRGTMETQYF,TGTGCCAGCAACTCACGAGGGACGATGGAGACCCAGTACTTC
TRBJ2-1,TRBD2,TRBV29-1,-,CSAKTLIAGPSYNEQFF,TGCAGCGCCAAGACCCTCATAGCGGGGCCGTCCTACAATGAGCAGTTCTTC
TRBJ1-5,-,TRBV10-3,-,CAISTQFYEQPQHF,TGTGCCATCAGTACACAGTTCTACGAGCAGCCCCAGCATTTT
TRBJ2-2,-,TRBV13,many,CASLGLTGELFF,TGTGCCAGCCTAGGCCTTACCGGGGAGCTGTTTTTT
TRBJ1-5,TRBD1,TRBV29-1,many,CSKAGTENQPQHF,TGCAGCAAAGCGGGGACAGAAAATCAGCCCCAGCATTTT
TRBJ2-7,-,TRBV7-9,few,CASSLALGDEQYF,TGTGCCAGCAGCTTAGCGTTAGGGGACGAGCAGTACTTC
TRBJ1-5,TRBD1,TRBV20-1,many,CSARARTTGYQPQHF,TGCAGTGCTAGAGCCCGAACGACAGGGTATCAGCCCCAGCATTTT
TRBJ2-3,-,TRBV6-5,many,CASSGHDTQYF,TGTGCCAGCAGTGGACATGATACGCAGTATTTT
TRBJ1-1,TRBD1,TRBV29-1,-,CSARTGGMSGAFF,TGCAGCGCCCGGACAGGGGGCATGTCGGGAGCTTTCTTT
TRBJ2-7,TRBD2,TRBV2,-,CASAISGGSAYEQYF,TGTGCCAGCGCCATTTCCGGGGGGTCCGCCTACGAGCAGTACTTC
TRBJ2-5,-,TRBV7-2,many,CASSHRDFPSETQYF,TGTGCCAGCAGCCACCGGGACTTCCCCTCGGAGACCCAGTACTTC
TRBJ2-6,-,TRBV6-6,many,CASMRVRGALTGANVLTF,TGTGCCAGCATGAGGGTCAGGGGGGCTCTAACTGGGGCCAACGTCCTGACTTTC
TRBJ1-4,-,TRBV7-9,once,CASSFGGGTEKLFF,TGTGCCAGCAGCTTCGGCGGGGGGACTGAAAAACTGTTTTTT
TRBJ1-6,-,TRBV19,-,CASSRNEGNSPLHF,TGTGCCAGTAGTAGGAACGAGGGGAATTCACCCCTCCACTTT
TRBJ1-5,-,TRBV19,few,CASSNHDQPQHF,TGTGCCAGTAGTAACCATGATCAGCCCCAGCATTTT
TRBJ1-1,-,TRBV7-9,-,CAISEENTEAFF,TGTGCCATCAGTGAGGAAAACACTGAAGCTTTCTTT
TRBJ2-5,-,TRBV4-1,many,CASSSHTRLETQYF,TGCGCCAGCAGCTCTCACACTAGGCTGGAGACCCAGTACTTC
TRBJ1-1,TRBD1,TRBV2,-,CASLAQTGGTTDAFF,TGTGCCAGCTTAGCTCAGACAGGGGGCACGACGGACGCTTTCTTT
TRBJ2-2,-,TRBV10-3,-,CAISHKRELFF,TGTGCCATCAGTCACAAGCGGGAGCTGTTTTTT
TRBJ1-5,-,TRBV15,-,CATSSQGNQPQHF,TGTGCCACCAGCAGTCAAGGGAATCAGCCCCAGCATTTT
TRBJ2-7,TRBD1,TRBV6-1,-,CASSEEPTGGTVYEQYF,TGTGCCAGCAGTGAAGAACCGACAGGGGGAACAGTGTACGAGCAGTACTTC
TRBJ1-1,-,TRBV11-2,-,CASSLFTANTEAFF,TGTGCCAGCAGCTTATTCACGGCAAACACTGAAGCTTTCTTT
TRBJ2-7,TRBD1,TRBV10-3,many,CAISSRGTGASEQYF,TGTGCCATCAGTTCCAGGGGAACAGGGGCGAGCGAGCAGTACTTC
TRBJ2-5,-,TRBV7-9,-,CASKGREETQYF,TGTGCCAGCAAGGGCAGGGAAGAGACCCAGTACTTC
TRBJ1-2,-,TRBV12-3/TRBV12-4,few,CASSSSGDYYGYTF,TGTGCCAGCAGCTCTTCAGGGGACTACTATGGCTACACCTTC
TRBJ2-7,-,TRBV5-1,-,CASSLPQPRHEQYF,TGCGCCAGCAGCTTGCCGCAGCCCCGCCACGAGCAGTACTTC
TRBJ2-3,TRBD2,TRBV7-3,-,CASSSFGLAGGTDTQYF,TGTGCCAGCAGTTCTTTTGGACTAGCGGGAGGGACAGATACGCAGTATTTT
TRBJ2-7,TRBD2,TRBV15,-,CATSRGGAGGGTGASYEQYF,TGTGCCACCAGCAGAGGAGGAGCGGGAGGGGGGACAGGCGCTTCCTACGAGCAGTACTTC
TRBJ1-1,-,TRBV7-2,-,CASSFGAGLITEAFF,TGTGCCAGCAGCTTTGGTGCGGGCTTGATCACTGAAGCTTTCTTT
TRBJ1-1,-,TRBV15,many,CATSRPGTLRGTEAFF,TGTGCCACCAGCAGACCCGGGACTCTAAGGGGCACTGAAGCTTTCTTT
TRBJ2-7,TRBD2,TRBV28,-,CASSDPNRPSGEQYF,TGTGCCAGCAGTGATCCCAACCGGCCTAGCGGCGAGCAGTACTTC
TRBJ1-4,TRBD1,TRBV4-3,-,CASSQLQGPGEKLFF,TGCGCCAGCAGCCAATTACAGGGGCCGGGTGAAAAACTGTTTTTT
TRBJ2-7,TRBD2,TRBV19,-,CASSYGGRSPYEQYF,TGTGCCAGTAGTTACGGCGGGAGGTCGCCTTACGAGCAGTACTTC
TRBJ2-7,TRBD1,TRBV15,many,CATSREGTGSYGQYF,TGTGCCACCAGCAGAGAAGGGACAGGGAGTTACGGGCAGTACTTC
TRBJ2-5,-,TRBV25-1,few,CASSRRGSGGETQYF,TGTGCCAGCAGTCGAAGGGGGTCGGGAGGAGAGACCCAGTACTTC
TRBJ1-5,-,TRBV19,-,CASSTRNQPQHF,TGTGCCAGTAGTACAAGGAATCAGCCCCAGCATTTT
TRBJ1-2,TRBD1,TRBV7-9,many,CASSLETGGRYGYTF,TGTGCCAGCAGCTTAGAAACAGGGGGCCGGTATGGCTACACCTTC
TRBJ2-7,TRBD2,TRBV4-1,few,CASSPRTSVTAYEQYF,TGCGCCAGCAGCCCTCGGACTAGCGTAACGGCCTACGAGCAGTACTTC
TRBJ2-7,TRBD1,TRBV10-3,-,CAISIKTGALYEQYF,TGTGCCATCAGCATAAAGACAGGGGCCCTTTACGAGCAGTACTTC
TRBJ2-5,TRBD2,TRBV9,-,CASSAGASGIRQETQYF,TGTGCCAGCAGCGCGGGGGCTAGCGGGATCCGTCAAGAGACCCAGTACTTC
TRBJ1-2,-,TRBV20-1,-,CSATVANYGYTF,TGCAGTGCTACCGTTGCTAACTATGGCTACACCTTC
TRBJ1-2,-,TRBV7-2,few,CASSLAPGVFGYTF,TGTGCCAGCAGCTTAGCACCAGGGGTCTTCGGCTACACCTTC
TRBJ2-7,-,TRBV5-1,once,CASSLAAGTVYEQYF,TGCGCCAGCAGCTTGGCCGCGGGAACAGTGTACGAGCAGTACTTC
TRBJ2-1,-,TRBV7-2,-,CASSSTGFGQFF,TGTGCCAGCAGCTCGACGGGGTTTGGGCAGTTCTTC
TRBJ2-7,TRBD1,TRBV11-2,-,CASSLGQGATEQYF,TGTGCCAGCAGCTTAGGGCAGGGGGCGACCGAGCAGTACTTC
TRBJ2-7,TRBD2,TRBV5-4,many,CASSFSSGQHYEQYF,TGTGCCAGCAGCTTTTCTAGCGGGCAACACTACGAGCAGTACTTC
TRBJ2-7,-,TRBV7-8,few,CASSLGWQGEQYF,TGTGCCAGCAGCTTAGGGTGGCAAGGGGAGCAGTACTTC
TRBJ2-7,-,TRBV7-9,-,CASSDPFFKNNSYEQYF,TGTGCCAGCAGCGATCCCTTCTTCAAGAACAACTCCTACGAGCAGTACTTC